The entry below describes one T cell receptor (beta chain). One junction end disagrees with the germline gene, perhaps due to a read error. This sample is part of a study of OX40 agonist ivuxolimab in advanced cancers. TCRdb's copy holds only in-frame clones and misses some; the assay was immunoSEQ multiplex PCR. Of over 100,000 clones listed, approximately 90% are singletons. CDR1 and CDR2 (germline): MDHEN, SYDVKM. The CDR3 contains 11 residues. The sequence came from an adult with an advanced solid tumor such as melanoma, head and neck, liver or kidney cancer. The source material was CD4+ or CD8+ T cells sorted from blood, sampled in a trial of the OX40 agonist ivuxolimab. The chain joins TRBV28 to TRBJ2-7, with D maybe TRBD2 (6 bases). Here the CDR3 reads CASSRLGDWGF. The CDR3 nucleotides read TGTGCCAGCAGTCGCCTAGGGGACTGGGGATTC.